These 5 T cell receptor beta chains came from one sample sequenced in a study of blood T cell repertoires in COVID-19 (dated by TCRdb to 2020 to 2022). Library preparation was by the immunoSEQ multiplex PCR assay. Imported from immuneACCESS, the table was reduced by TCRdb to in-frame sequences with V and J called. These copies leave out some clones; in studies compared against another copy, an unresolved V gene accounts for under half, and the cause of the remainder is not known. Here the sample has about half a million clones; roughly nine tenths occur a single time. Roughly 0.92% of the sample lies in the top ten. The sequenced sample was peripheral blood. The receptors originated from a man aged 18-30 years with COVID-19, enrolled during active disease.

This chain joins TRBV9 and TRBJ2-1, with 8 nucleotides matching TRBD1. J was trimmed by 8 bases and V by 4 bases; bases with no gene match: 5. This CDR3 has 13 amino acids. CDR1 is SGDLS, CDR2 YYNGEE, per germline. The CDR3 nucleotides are TGTGCCAGCAGCCCGAGACAGGGGTATGAGCAGTTCTTC. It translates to CASSPRQGYEQFF.

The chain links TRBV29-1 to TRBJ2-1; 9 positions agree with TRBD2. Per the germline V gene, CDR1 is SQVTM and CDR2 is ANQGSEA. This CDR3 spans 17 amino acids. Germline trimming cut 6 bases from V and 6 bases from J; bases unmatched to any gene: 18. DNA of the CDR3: TGCAGCGTCCTAAGACTTGCGGGGGGGCCCCTCTCCAATGAGCAGTTCTTC. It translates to CSVLRLAGGPLSNEQFF.

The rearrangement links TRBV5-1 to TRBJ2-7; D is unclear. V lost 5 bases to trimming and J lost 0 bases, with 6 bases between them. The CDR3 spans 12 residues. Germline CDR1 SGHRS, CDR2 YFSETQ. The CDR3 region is CASRRNSYEQYF. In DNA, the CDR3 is TGCGCCAGCAGGCGGAACTCCTACGAGCAGTACTTC. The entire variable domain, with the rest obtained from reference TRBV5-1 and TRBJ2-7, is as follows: KAGVTQTPRYLIKTRGQQVTLSCSPISGHRSVSWYQQTPGQGLQFLFEYFSETQRNKGNFPGRFSGRQFSNSRSEMNVSTLELGDSALYLCASRRNSYEQYFGPGTRLTVT.

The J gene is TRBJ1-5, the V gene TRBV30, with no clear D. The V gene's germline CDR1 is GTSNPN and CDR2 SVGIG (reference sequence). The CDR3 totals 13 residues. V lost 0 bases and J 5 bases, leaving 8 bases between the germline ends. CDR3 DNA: TGTGCCTGGAGTGTACTCCGGGATCAGCCCCAGCATTTT. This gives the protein CAWSVLRDQPQHF.

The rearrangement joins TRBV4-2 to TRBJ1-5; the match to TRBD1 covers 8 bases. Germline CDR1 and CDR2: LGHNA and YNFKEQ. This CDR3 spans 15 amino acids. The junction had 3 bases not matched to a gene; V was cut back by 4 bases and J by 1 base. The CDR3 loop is CASSPTGASNQPQHF. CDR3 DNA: TGTGCCAGCAGCCCGACAGGGGCGAGCAATCAGCCCCAGCATTTT.